This TCR beta chain was documented in a study of shared clonotypes between healthy human individuals. As for the study in general: Every donor yielded three CD4 naive, three CD4 memory, two CD8 naive and one CD8 memory plate. Study conclusions and caveats: All-four-donor shared clonotypes had higher generation probabilities than non-shared clonotypes did. Shared clonotypes: approximately 5% naive CD4, around 3.7% naive CD8, over 2% memory CD4, about 0.41% memory CD8.

Produced via immunoSEQ multiplex PCR; TCRdb's table is partial and in-frame only. Of about 2.2 million clones listed, just over 90% are singletons. On this clone: The antigen remains unidentified.

The CDR3 contains 12 residues. Trimming left V 3 bases short and J 8 bases short, with 11 bases between. Germline V lookup: CDR1 SGHDT, CDR2 YYEEEE. Naive CD8 populations comprised CD45RO-negative cells positively selected for CCR7, excluding terminally differentiated effector memory CD45RA+ cells. Sequenced material: naive CD8+ T cells from PBMCs. The chain is built from TRBV5-6 and TRBJ1-2; D ambiguous. This TCR derives from a man aged 18 to 30 in good health. Some clones in this sample may be carry-over from other donors' samples. The CDR3 DNA is TGTGCCAGCAGCTCCTCAGGAAGGGGCTACACCTTC. Amino acids: CASSSSGRGYTF.